This section outlines one T cell receptor beta chain sequence together with its context. This specimen belongs to a study of blood T cell repertoires in COVID-19. Study background: The samples span acute and convalescent COVID-19 from the United States, Italy and Spain. PBMCs, B-cell-depleted T cells, or T cells provided the cDNA or gDNA that made up the material.

Trimming stripped 5 bases from V and 12 bases from J, with 16 bases between. The CDR3 sequence is 11 residues long. The germline V gene encodes CDR1 SQVTM and CDR2 ANQGSEA. Under the authors' procedure: Amplification of reference gene primers was used by the study to estimate nucleated cell counts. The method was immunoSEQ multiplex PCR; TCRdb's version includes in-frame clones alone and lacks a portion of them. Clonal size and the V and J genes are those of that table, whereas D and trimming came from the DNA. The sample holds about 240,000 clones, over 75% seen once. This chain uses TRBV29-1 with TRBJ1-1; no clear D gene. The material sequenced was peripheral blood. The receptor was isolated from a woman aged 25-40 years with acute or convalescent COVID-19. This chain's CDR3 is CSVSQTAVPFF. In DNA, the CDR3 is TGCAGCGTTTCCCAGACTGCTGTGCCTTTCTTT.